The 6 T cell receptor beta chains presented below share a single source sample, sequenced in a study of beta chain features in type 1 diabetes. Expressed TCRB transcripts got sequenced, as all isolated RNA was reverse transcribed. The repertoire was sequenced with immunoSEQ multiplex PCR; TCRdb's copy has only in-frame clones and lacks some. The data show about 180,000 clones, with 10% to 15% seen just once and about 0.66% held by the top ten. Sequencing was performed on central memory CD4+ T cells from blood. The receptors here all came from a woman younger than 35 in good health.

The V and J genes are TRBV28 and TRBJ1-2; 7 nucleotides match TRBD1. The germline V gene has CDR1 MDHEN and CDR2 SYDVKM. This CDR3 is 17 amino acids long. Trimming took 1 base from V and 2 from J; bases not matched to a gene: 10. The CDR3 protein is CASSLFSAGDSNYGYTF. The CDR3 region has the DNA TGTGCCAGCAGTTTATTTTCAGCTGGGGACAGCAACTATGGCTACACCTTC.

The chain has TRBV7-2 and TRBJ2-6, with 9 positions matching TRBD1. V shed 6 bases, J shed 0 bases, and the junction held 12 bases outside the gene matches. The germline gives CDR1 SGHTA, CDR2 FQGNSA. The CDR3 has 19 amino acids. CDR3 sequence reads: CASRRTPGTGYSGANVLTF. The CDR3 DNA reads TGTGCCAGCAGACGAACCCCCGGGACAGGGTACTCTGGGGCCAACGTCCTGACTTTC.

This clone was seen only a few times. This chain links TRBV18 with TRBJ1-1; a weak D match, TRBD1 (5 bases). Trimming cost V 3 bases and J 5 bases, with 13 bases left between them. The germline V gene encodes CDR1 KGHSH and CDR2 LQKENI. This CDR3 comprises 14 residues. The CDR3 protein is CASSPRRGETEAFF. The CDR3, as DNA: TGTGCCAGCTCACCCCGTCGGGGGGAAACTGAAGCTTTCTTT.

In its sample, this clone was seen a few times. The genes are TRBV15 and TRBJ2-1; D is perhaps TRBD1 (6 bases). There are 15 residues in the CDR3. The V gene's germline CDR1 is LNHNV and CDR2 YYDKDF (reference sequence). Trimming took 0 bases from V and 7 from J, leaving 13 bases between them. CDR3 region: CATSRDFGRGNEQFF. In DNA, the CDR3 is TGTGCCACCAGCAGAGATTTCGGCAGGGGAAATGAGCAGTTCTTC.

The table lists this clone with a few counts. V gene TRBV11-3 combines with J gene TRBJ2-1, with D possibly being TRBD2 (5 bases). The CDR3 totals 15 residues. Deletions cut 5 bases from V and 0 bases from J, with 11 bases between. CDR1 and CDR2 (germline): SGHNT, YENEEA. Here the CDR3 DNA reads TGTGCCAGCAGCCCGGCTAGCTACTCCTACAATGAGCAGTTCTTC. This gives the protein CASSPASYSYNEQFF.

The chain is built from TRBV30 and TRBJ1-5; 7 bases align to TRBD1. CDR3 length: 15 amino acids. CDR1 is GTSNPN, CDR2 SVGIG, per germline (reference sequence). Unmatched junction bases numbered 12, after V lost 3 bases and J lost 7 bases. In DNA form, the CDR3 reads TGTGCCTGGAGCCCGACAGGGTTAAGAAAGCAGCCCCAGCATTTT. Amino acids: CAWSPTGLRKQPQHF.